This T cell receptor beta chain was sequenced during a study of T cell repertoires in cytomegalovirus infection. Study conclusions and caveats: Clonotype analysis showed dominance of the ex vivo response by HLA-C-restricted CMV-specific TCR beta clonotypes.

TCRdb re-analysed the reads in MiXCR, keeping a single row per CDR3 protein. The table records roughly 640,000 distinct CDR3 sequences, around 24% of them present only once. This clonotype has a count of ten or more. Its matching antigen is unknown. Trimming removed 0 bases at V and 0 bases at J, with 8 bases between. Germline V gene sequence: CDR1 MNHNY, CDR2 SVGAGI (reference sequence). The CDR3 is made up of 15 amino acids. Input material: CD8+ T cells from PBMCs. The chain is built from TRBV6-6 and TRBJ1-1; D is uncertain. The receptor was derived from a human donor in good health (CMV status not recorded). Some clones in this sample may be carry-over from other donors' samples. As DNA, the CDR3 is TGTGCCAGCAGTTACTCGATTGGGGTGAACACTGAAGCTTTCTTT. Translated: CASSYSIGVNTEAFF.